Each of the 29 T cell receptor beta chains below was sequenced from the same sample in a study of blood T cell repertoires in COVID-19. Libraries were prepared by immunoSEQ multiplex PCR; TCRdb keeps only in-frame clonotypes and omits some of them. The repertoire includes about 160,000 clones, roughly 93% of them detected once, and about 5% sits in the top ten. Sequencing was carried out using peripheral blood. Every receptor here comes from a woman aged 50 to 60 with acute or convalescent COVID-19.

V usage is TRBV18 and J usage is TRBJ1-2, with unresolved D. The CDR3 is 13 amino acids. Trimming took 2 bases from V and 2 from J, leaving 6 bases between them. Germline CDR1 reads KGHSH; CDR2 reads LQKENI. The CDR3 coding sequence is TGTGCCAGCTCACCAGAGAAAAACTATGGCTACACCTTC. It encodes CASSPEKNYGYTF. The full variable domain, completed using reference TRBV18 and TRBJ1-2, is NAGVMQNPRHLVRRRGQEARLRCSPMKGHSHVYWYRQLPEEGLKFMVYLQKENIIDESGMPKERFSAEFPKEGPSILRIQQVVRGDSAAYFCASSPEKNYGYTFGSGTRLTVV.

The chain carries TRBV10-2 and TRBJ1-2; 7 positions agree with TRBD1. The length of the CDR3 is 13 residues. Germline V gene sequence: CDR1 WSHSY, CDR2 SAAADI. Trimming cost V 8 bases and J 8 bases; bases outside gene matches: 11. In nucleotides, the CDR3 is TGCGCCAGCGCCCCCGAGAGGGGGCAAGGCTACACCTTC. Its translation is CASAPERGQGYTF.

V usage is TRBV25-1 and J usage is TRBJ2-5; tentative D call: TRBD1 (5 bases). The germline V gene has CDR1 MGHDK and CDR2 SYGVNS. V dropped 0 bases and J dropped 5 bases, with 10 bases sitting between them. This CDR3 region has 14 residues. CDR3 nucleotide sequence: TGTGCCAGCAGTGAATATAATAGGGGTGAGACCCAGTACTTC. Amino acids: CASSEYNRGETQYF.

The chain has TRBV7-3 and TRBJ2-7; a possible D gene is TRBD2 (6 bases). Trimming removed 8 bases from V and 4 bases from J, with 9 bases in between. This CDR3 has 11 residues. Germline V gene lookup returns CDR1 SGHTA and CDR2 FQGTGA. The CDR3 DNA sequence: TGTGCCAGCCCGGAGGGGTACGAGCAGTACTTC. It encodes CASPEGYEQYF.

This rearrangement joins TRBV12-3 or TRBV12-4 to TRBJ1-5, with D possibly matching TRBD1 (5 bases). Trimming took off 5 bases at V and 6 bases at J, with 11 bases between the two ends. This CDR3 has 13 residues. The CDR3 nucleotides read TGTGCCAGCAGTCCAGGGTTGGGTCAGCCCCAGCATTTT. As protein: CASSPGLGQPQHF.

This clone was seen a few times. The chain links TRBV19 to TRBJ1-3; 7 bases map to TRBD1. The ends lost 9 bases at V and 8 bases at J; junction bases unmatched: 16. The CDR3 runs 15 residues. Per the germline V gene, CDR1 is LNHDA and CDR2 is SQIVND (reference sequence). The CDR3: CARLQRTGVGDTIYF. CDR3 nucleotides: TGTGCCAGACTTCAGCGAACAGGGGTTGGGGACACCATATATTTT.

The J gene is TRBJ2-7, the V gene TRBV12-5; D ambiguous. Germline CDR1 is LGHNT and CDR2 is FRNRAP. CDR3 length: 13 residues. Trimming removed 1 base from V and 3 bases from J, with 7 bases in between. The CDR3 DNA sequence: TGTGCTAGTGGTTTGGATAGCAGCTACGAGCAGTACTTC. This gives the protein CASGLDSSYEQYF. Full variable domain (missing parts from reference TRBV12-5 and TRBJ2-7): DARVTQTPRHKVTEMGQEVTMRCQPILGHNTVFWYRQTMMQGLELLAYFRNRAPLDDSGMPKDRFSAEMPDATLATLKIQPSEPRDSAVYFCASGLDSSYEQYFGPGTRLTVT.

The V call is TRBV7-3, the J call TRBJ1-2; TRBD1 agrees at 8 bases. The CDR3 extends over 15 amino acids. Trimming cost V 2 bases and J 6 bases; bases outside gene matches: 8. Germline V CDR1 and CDR2: SGHTA, FQGTGA. The CDR3 nucleotides are TGTGCCAGCAGCTTACAGGGGGCGGATTTGCATGGCTACACCTTC. This gives the protein CASSLQGADLHGYTF.

The J gene is TRBJ1-1, the V gene TRBV7-9; 7 nucleotides align to TRBD1. Germline CDR1 and CDR2: SEHNR and FQNEAQ (reference sequence). Unmatched junction bases numbered 10, after V lost 5 bases and J lost 1 base. The CDR3 runs 16 residues. The CDR3, as DNA: TGTGCCAGCAGCCCTAGACAGGGATCAAGGAACACTGAAGCTTTCTTT. This encodes CASSPRQGSRNTEAFF.

The genes are TRBV6-6 and TRBJ1-6, with 7 bases lining up with TRBD1. This CDR3 has 17 residues. J lost 4 bases, V lost 5 bases, and 11 bases had no gene match. Germline loops: CDR1 MNHNY, CDR2 SVGAGI (reference sequence). This chain's CDR3 is CASSQPGGRQYNSPLHF. The CDR3 coding sequence is TGTGCCAGCAGTCAACCAGGGGGAAGACAGTATAATTCACCCCTCCACTTT.

The chain couples TRBV3-1 (or the pseudogene TRBV3-2) to TRBJ2-4; D not resolved. V was trimmed by 3 bases and J by 0 bases, leaving 6 bases between them. CDR3 size: 14 residues. Per the germline V gene, CDR1 is LGHDT and CDR2 is YNNKEL (reference sequence). CDR3 bases: TGTGCCAGCAGCCAGCCCGGAGCCAAAAACATTCAGTACTTC. Protein sequence: CASSQPGAKNIQYF.

The V gene is TRBV28, the J gene TRBJ1-4; a weak D match, TRBD1 (6 bases). The CDR3 is 13 amino acids. Per germline, CDR1 MDHEN and CDR2 SYDVKM. Trimming removed 3 bases at V and 14 bases at J, with 16 bases between. In DNA, the CDR3 is TGTGCCAGCAGTTTCCTTGGGGGCGTTGAGCTGTTTTTT. Encoded protein: CASSFLGGVELFF. The full variable domain, in which reference TRBV28 and TRBJ1-4 provide the parts outside the CDR3, is DVKVTQSSRYLVKRTGEKVFLECVQDMDHENMFWYRQDPGLGLRLIYFSYDVKMKEKGDIPEGYSVSREKKERFSLILESASTNQTSMYLCASSFLGGVELFFGSGTQLSVL.

CDR3 region: CASSPGTPEAFF. The CDR3 DNA sequence: TGTGCCAGCAGTCCCGGGACTCCCGAAGCTTTCTTT. This chain joins TRBV27 and TRBJ1-1, with D perhaps matching TRBD1 (5 bases). V lost 5 bases, J lost 8 bases, and 12 bases lay in between. Germline-derived CDR1 and CDR2 are MNHEY and SMNVEV (reference sequence). The CDR3 sequence is 12 residues long.

The V gene is TRBV14, the J gene TRBJ1-4, with TRBD1 matching 9 bases. Germline-derived CDR1 and CDR2 are SGHDN and FVKESK. Germline trimming cut 1 base from V and 7 bases from J; bases unmatched to any gene: 7. The CDR3 totals 16 residues. CDR3 sequence reads: CASSQAPRDRVEKLFF. DNA of the CDR3: TGTGCCAGCAGCCAAGCACCGAGGGACAGGGTTGAAAAACTGTTTTTT.

V is TRBV24-1 and J is TRBJ2-1; D might be TRBD1 (6 bases). Germline CDR1 is KGHDR and CDR2 is SFDVKD. This CDR3 has 14 amino acids. V dropped 1 base and J dropped 6 bases, with 9 bases sitting between them. In DNA, the CDR3 is TGTGCCACCAGTGATTTCAGGGGCGCCAATGAGCAGTTCTTC. Its protein product is CATSDFRGANEQFF.

The chain links TRBV29-1 to TRBJ2-3, with 8 positions matching TRBD2. This CDR3 spans 13 amino acids. Germline CDR1 and CDR2: SQVTM and ANQGSEA. V gave up 4 bases and J gave up 6 bases; unmatched junction bases: 6. CDR3 amino acids: CSVARGGHDTQYF. As DNA, the CDR3 is TGCAGCGTTGCTCGGGGGGGCCACGATACGCAGTATTTT.

The chain uses TRBV10-2 and TRBJ1-2; the D gene is possibly TRBD1 (5 bases). The length of the CDR3 is 14 residues. Trimming shortened V by 3 bases and J by 7 bases, and 15 bases separated the two germline ends. Germline V gene lookup returns CDR1 WSHSY and CDR2 SAAADI. The DNA of the CDR3 is TGCGCCAGCAGTGATAATCTGGGAAGGGGTGGCTACACCTTC. The encoded protein is CASSDNLGRGGYTF.

The chain couples TRBV18 to TRBJ1-1, with 12 bases matching TRBD1. This CDR3 is built from 18 residues. Per the germline V gene, CDR1 is KGHSH and CDR2 is LQKENI. V lost 1 base to trimming and J lost 1 base; unmatched junction nucleotides: 7. The CDR3 loop is CASSPLGQGAFRNTEAFF. The CDR3 nucleotides are TGTGCCAGCTCACCACTGGGACAGGGGGCCTTCAGGAACACTGAAGCTTTCTTT.

The rearrangement joins TRBV2 to TRBJ1-5; the match to TRBD1 covers 11 bases. Looked up from germline, CDR1 is SNHLY and CDR2 is FYNNEI. The CDR3 sequence is 15 residues long. V shed 7 bases, J shed 6 bases, and the junction held 8 bases outside the gene matches. As DNA, the CDR3 is TGTGCCAGCAAACGGACAGGGGGCGAGGGTCAGCCCCAGCATTTT. Its translation: CASKRTGGEGQPQHF.

The V and J genes are TRBV18 and TRBJ1-1; D unclear. Germline-derived CDR1 and CDR2 are KGHSH and LQKENI. The CDR3 is 13 amino acids. Trimming removed 5 bases at V and 1 base at J, with 8 bases between. The CDR3 DNA reads as TGTGCCAGCTCATTCGAGGAGAACACTGAAGCTTTCTTT. This translates into CASSFEENTEAFF. Variable domain in full (rest from reference TRBV18 and TRBJ1-1): NAGVMQNPRHLVRRRGQEARLRCSPMKGHSHVYWYRQLPEEGLKFMVYLQKENIIDESGMPKERFSAEFPKEGPSILRIQQVVRGDSAAYFCASSFEENTEAFFGQGTRLTVV.

V usage is TRBV10-2 and J usage is TRBJ2-1, with D tentatively TRBD1 (5 bases). CDR3 length: 15 amino acids. Trimming removed 6 bases from V and 4 bases from J, with 16 bases in between. Germline values: CDR1 WSHSY, CDR2 SAAADI. CDR3 residues: CASRVGQGGYNEQFF. The CDR3 bases are TGCGCCAGCAGGGTAGGACAAGGCGGTTACAATGAGCAGTTCTTC.

V and J are TRBV7-3 and TRBJ1-2; D not resolved. From germline, CDR1 is SGHTA and CDR2 FQGTGA. V lost 2 bases, J lost 6 bases, and 10 bases lay in between. The CDR3 has 13 amino acids. Here the CDR3 reads CASSLEPGNGYTF. For the CDR3, the DNA is TGTGCCAGCAGCTTAGAGCCCGGGAATGGCTACACCTTC.

V and J are TRBV7-9 and TRBJ1-2; 9 nucleotides line up with TRBD1. V shed 5 bases, J shed 0 bases, and the junction held 4 bases outside the gene matches. The CDR3 is 15 residues long. Germline V lookup: CDR1 SEHNR, CDR2 FQNEAQ (reference sequence). The CDR3 DNA reads as TGTGCCAGCAGCCCGACAGGGGGGTCTAACTATGGCTACACCTTC. This sequence encodes CASSPTGGSNYGYTF. Based on the CDR3 plus reference TRBV7-9 and TRBJ1-2, the full variable domain is DTGVSQNPRHKITKRGQNVTFRCDPISEHNRLYWYRQTLGQGPEFLTYFQNEAQLEKSRLLSDRFSAERPKGSFSTLEIQRTEQGDSAMYLCASSPTGGSNYGYTFGSGTRLTVV.

J is TRBJ2-1 and V is TRBV19; the match to TRBD2 covers 9 bases. CDR3 length: 16 amino acids. Per the germline V gene, CDR1 is LNHDA and CDR2 is SQIVND (reference sequence). J lost 5 bases, V lost 4 bases, and 9 bases had no gene match. The DNA for the CDR3 is TGTGCCAGTAGTACGGCACTAGCGGGTCTCAACAATGAGCAGTTCTTC. This encodes CASSTALAGLNNEQFF.

This chain connects TRBV6-5 to TRBJ1-3; TRBD1 agrees at 9 bases. The CDR3 length is 15 residues. Losses at the gene ends were 6 bases for V and 8 bases for J; bases not matched to a gene: 11. Germline CDR1 is MNHEY and CDR2 is SVGAGI. Written as DNA, the CDR3 is TGTGCCAGCAGATCTGGGACAGGGCTGGTACACACCATATATTTT. Encoded protein: CASRSGTGLVHTIYF.

This chain connects TRBV19 to TRBJ2-7, with 8 bases aligning to TRBD2. The germline V gene encodes CDR1 LNHDA and CDR2 SQIVND (reference sequence). V lost 7 bases and J lost 3; bases outside the gene matches: 8. The CDR3 has 14 residues. The DNA of the CDR3 is TGTGCCAGTACTAAGGGACTAGGTTACTACGAGCAGTACTTC. Amino acids: CASTKGLGYYEQYF.

This clone was picked up one time. V is TRBV10-3 and J is TRBJ1-3; 8 bases map to TRBD1. The J segment lost 8 bases and the V segment lost 10 bases, leaving 7 bases of the junction unmatched. The germline V gene encodes CDR1 ENHRY and CDR2 SYGVKD. The CDR3 spans 12 residues. In DNA, the CDR3 is TGTGCCAGAGGACAGGGTCATGACACCATATATTTT. It specifies CARGQGHDTIYF.

This chain joins TRBV2 and TRBJ2-7; 7 bases are a match to TRBD1. V shed 3 bases, J shed 3 bases, and the junction held 5 bases outside the gene matches. In germline, CDR1 is SNHLY, CDR2 FYNNEI. The CDR3 spans 14 residues. DNA of the CDR3: TGTGCCAGCAGTGACGGGACAGTTCTCTACGAGCAGTACTTC. Protein sequence: CASSDGTVLYEQYF. The full variable domain, rest sourced from reference TRBV2 and TRBJ2-7, is EPEVTQTPSHQVTQMGQEVILRCVPISNHLYFYWYRQILGQKVEFLVSFYNNEISEKSEIFDDQFSVERPDGSNFTLKIRSTKLEDSAMYFCASSDGTVLYEQYFGPGTRLTVT.

The genes are TRBV4-1 and TRBJ1-5, with 11 bases that match TRBD1. The CDR3 has 16 amino acids. The J segment lost 5 bases and the V segment lost 6 bases, leaving 9 bases of the junction unmatched. Germline lookup yields CDR1 MGHRA and CDR2 YSYEKL. The CDR3, as DNA: TGCGCCAGCAGTCTTCAACCGGGACAGGGGGATCAGCCCCAGCATTTT. This gives the protein CASSLQPGQGDQPQHF.